This T cell receptor (beta chain) is drawn from a study of monozygotic twins with inflammatory bowel disease. TCRdb processed the 5' RACE reads again and assigns one entry to each CDR3 protein, with no DNA. The sample's table shows about 380,000 distinct CDR3 sequences. No T cells were sorted before total RNA was taken from whole blood. General study findings and limits: In these data, no single strong IBD-associated signal or clonotype received support.

As concerns this clonotype: The target antigen is unknown.

This CDR3 has 13 residues. Germline CDR1 GTSNPN, CDR2 SVGIG (reference sequence). This TCR came from a human donor with ulcerative colitis or Crohn's disease, or a healthy co-twin of an affected twin (not recorded which). The sample consisted of blood. The chain joins TRBV30 to TRBJ2-7; TCRdb selects TRBD1, and the lack of DNA leaves this call unchecked. This CDR3 reads CAWSLTGGLTAIF.